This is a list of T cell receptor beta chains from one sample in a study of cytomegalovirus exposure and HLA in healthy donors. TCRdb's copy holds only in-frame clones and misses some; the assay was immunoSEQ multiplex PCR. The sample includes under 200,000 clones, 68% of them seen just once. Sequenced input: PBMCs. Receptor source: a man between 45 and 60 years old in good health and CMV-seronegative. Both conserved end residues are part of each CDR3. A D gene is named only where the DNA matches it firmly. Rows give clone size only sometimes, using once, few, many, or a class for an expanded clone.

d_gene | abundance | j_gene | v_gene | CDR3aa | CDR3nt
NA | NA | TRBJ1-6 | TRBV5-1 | CASSFDTVGVSPLHF | TGCGCCAGCAGCTTTGACACGGTCGGGGTTTCACCCCTCCACTTT
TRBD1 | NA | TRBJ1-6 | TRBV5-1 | CASSPNRGRTNSPLHF | TGCGCCAGCAGCCCTAACAGGGGGAGAACCAATTCACCCCTCCACTTT
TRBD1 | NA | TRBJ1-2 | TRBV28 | CASSRPGDRGSLYGYTF | TGTGCCAGCAGCCGCCCCGGGGACAGAGGCTCCCTCTATGGCTACACCTTC
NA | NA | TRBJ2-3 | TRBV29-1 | CSVGRHTDTQYF | TGCAGCGTTGGCAGGCACACAGATACGCAGTATTTT
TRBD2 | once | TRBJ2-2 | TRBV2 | CASRGLAGRVTGELFF | TGTGCCAGCAGGGGACTAGCGGGGAGGGTCACCGGGGAGCTGTTTTTT
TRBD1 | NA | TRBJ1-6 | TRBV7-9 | CASSLQGDSPLHF | TGTGCCAGCAGCTTACAGGGGGATTCACCCCTCCACTTT
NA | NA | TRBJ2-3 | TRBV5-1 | CASSLDGYSTDTQYF | TGCGCCAGCAGCTTGGACGGGTATAGCACAGATACGCAGTATTTT
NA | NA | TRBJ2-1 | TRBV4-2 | CASSERVGSPSYNEQFF | TGTGCCAGCAGCGAAAGGGTCGGGAGCCCCTCCTACAATGAGCAGTTCTTC
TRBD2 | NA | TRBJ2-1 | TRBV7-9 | CASSASLRGYDNEQFF | TGTGCCAGCAGCGCCAGCTTGCGGGGGTATGACAATGAGCAGTTCTTC
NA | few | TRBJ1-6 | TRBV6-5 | CASSYSRQSTNSPLHF | TGTGCCAGCAGTTACTCGAGGCAGAGCACTAATTCACCCCTCCACTTT
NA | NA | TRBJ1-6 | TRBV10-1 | CASRDMAVYNSPLHF | TGCGCCAGCAGGGACATGGCCGTCTATAATTCACCCCTCCACTTT
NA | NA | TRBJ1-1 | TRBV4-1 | CASSQDTWREGVAEAFF | TGCGCCAGCAGCCAAGATACTTGGCGCGAGGGGGTCGCTGAAGCTTTCTTT
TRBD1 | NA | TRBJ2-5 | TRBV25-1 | CASSDQGARGETQYF | TGTGCCAGCAGTGACCAGGGGGCGAGGGGAGAGACCCAGTACTTC
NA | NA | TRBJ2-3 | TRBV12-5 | CASGIRDTQYF | TGTGCTAGTGGTATCAGGGATACGCAGTATTTT
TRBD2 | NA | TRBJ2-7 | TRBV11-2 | CASSPWTSGNYEQYF | TGTGCCAGCAGCCCTTGGACTAGCGGAAATTACGAGCAGTACTTC
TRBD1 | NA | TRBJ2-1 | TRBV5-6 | CASSRLTGGRLRNEQFF | TGTGCCAGCAGCCGGTTGACAGGGGGACGACTACGCAATGAGCAGTTCTTC
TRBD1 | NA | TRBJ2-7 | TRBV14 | CASSTDREPPYEQYF | TGTGCCAGCAGCACTGACAGGGAACCTCCCTACGAGCAGTACTTC
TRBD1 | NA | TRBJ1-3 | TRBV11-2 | CASSSYRGPTGNTIYF | TGTGCCAGCAGCTCATACAGGGGGCCGACTGGAAACACCATATATTTT
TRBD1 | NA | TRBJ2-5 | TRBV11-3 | CASSIGTEETQYF | TGTGCCAGCAGCATCGGGACAGAAGAGACCCAGTACTTC
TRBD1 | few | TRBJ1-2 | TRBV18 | CASSQGQGEIYGYTF | TGTGCCAGCTCACAAGGACAGGGGGAGATCTATGGCTACACCTTC
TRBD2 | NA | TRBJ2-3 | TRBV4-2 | CASSQGLGTSGGTDTQYF | TGTGCCAGCAGCCAAGGACTCGGGACTAGCGGGGGCACAGATACGCAGTATTTT
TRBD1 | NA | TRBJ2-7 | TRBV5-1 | CASSLGQGAYEQYF | TGCGCCAGCAGCCTGGGACAGGGGGCATACGAGCAGTACTTC
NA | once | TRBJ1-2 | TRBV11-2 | CASSFSDRNYGYTF | TGTGCCAGCAGCTTTTCCGACAGAAACTATGGCTACACCTTC
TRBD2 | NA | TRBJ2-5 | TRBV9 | CASSPMSGGGETQYF | TGTGCCAGCAGCCCTATGAGCGGGGGCGGGGAGACCCAGTACTTC
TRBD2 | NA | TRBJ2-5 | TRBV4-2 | CASSLNRGGEETQYF | TGTGCCAGCAGCCTAAATCGCGGGGGGGAAGAGACCCAGTACTTC
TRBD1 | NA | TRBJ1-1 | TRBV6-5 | CASSRQGGTEAFF | TGTGCCAGCAGCCGACAGGGAGGCACTGAAGCTTTCTTT
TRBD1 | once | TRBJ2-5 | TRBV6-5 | CASSPWTGRQETQYF | TGTGCCAGCAGTCCATGGACAGGGAGGCAAGAGACCCAGTACTTC
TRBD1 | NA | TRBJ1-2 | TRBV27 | CASRLFGTGSYGYTF | TGTGCCAGCAGGCTATTCGGGACAGGGAGCTATGGCTACACCTTC
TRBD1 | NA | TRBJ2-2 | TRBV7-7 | CASRAQTGSAGELFF | TGTGCCAGCAGAGCCCAGACAGGGTCGGCCGGGGAGCTGTTTTTT
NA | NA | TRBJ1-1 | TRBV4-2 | CASSQDGGGTEAFF | TGTGCCAGCAGCCAAGATGGGGGAGGTACTGAAGCTTTCTTT
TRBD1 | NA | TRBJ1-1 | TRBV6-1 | CASSDQDRVAPEAFF | TGTGCCAGCAGCGACCAGGACAGGGTGGCTCCTGAAGCTTTCTTT
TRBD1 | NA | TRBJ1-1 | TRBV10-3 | CAISDSGTGKNTEAFF | TGTGCCATCAGTGATTCAGGGACAGGGAAGAACACTGAAGCTTTCTTT
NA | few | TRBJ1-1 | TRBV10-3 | CAISERQENTEAFF | TGTGCCATCAGTGAGAGGCAGGAGAACACTGAAGCTTTCTTT
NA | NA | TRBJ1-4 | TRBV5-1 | CASSLRPARVRTNEKLFF | TGCGCCAGCAGCTTAAGGCCTGCCAGGGTGAGAACTAATGAAAAACTGTTTTTT
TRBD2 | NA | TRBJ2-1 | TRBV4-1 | CASSQGRLAGGRNEQFF | TGCGCCAGCAGCCAGGGTAGACTAGCGGGGGGGCGAAATGAGCAGTTCTTC
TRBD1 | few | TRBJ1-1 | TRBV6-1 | CASRDRGITEAFF | TGTGCCAGCAGGGACAGGGGTATTACTGAAGCTTTCTTT
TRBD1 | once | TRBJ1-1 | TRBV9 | CASSPRTGVNTEAFF | TGTGCCAGCAGCCCGAGGACAGGGGTGAACACTGAAGCTTTCTTT
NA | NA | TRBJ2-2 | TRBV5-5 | CASSPRVGELFF | TGTGCCAGCAGCCCGCGGGTGGGGGAGCTGTTTTTT
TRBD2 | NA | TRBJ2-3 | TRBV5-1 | CASSFGLAGGTDTQYF | TGCGCCAGCAGCTTCGGACTAGCGGGGGGCACAGATACGCAGTATTTT
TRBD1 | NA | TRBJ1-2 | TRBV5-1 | CASSLGIGGQGMRNYGYTF | TGCGCCAGCAGCTTAGGGATTGGGGGACAGGGGATGAGGAACTATGGCTACACCTTC
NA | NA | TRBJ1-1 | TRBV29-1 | CSETDMNTEAFF | TGCAGCGAGACTGATATGAACACTGAAGCTTTCTTT
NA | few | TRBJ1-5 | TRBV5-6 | CASSLRGTSNQPQHF | TGTGCCAGCAGCTTGCGGGGGACTAGCAATCAGCCCCAGCATTTT
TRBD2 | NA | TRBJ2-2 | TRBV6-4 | CASSDRGGPVSGELFF | TGTGCCAGCAGCGATCGGGGGGGCCCGGTCTCCGGGGAGCTGTTTTTT
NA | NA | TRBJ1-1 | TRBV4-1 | CASSPRRFLKSGDTEAFF | TGCGCCAGCAGCCCAAGACGGTTCCTAAAGTCGGGTGACACTGAAGCTTTCTTT
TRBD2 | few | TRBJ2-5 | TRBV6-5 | CASSSPLAGARQTQYF | TGTGCCAGCAGTTCCCCACTAGCGGGGGCGCGGCAGACCCAGTACTTC
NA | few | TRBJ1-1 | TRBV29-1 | CSVNRQVSEAFF | TGCAGCGTCAACCGCCAGGTGTCTGAAGCTTTCTTT
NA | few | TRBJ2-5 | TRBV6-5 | CASSTGGGETQYF | TGTGCCAGCAGTACCGGTGGAGGGGAGACCCAGTACTTC
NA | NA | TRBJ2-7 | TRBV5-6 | CASSLGGGYEQYF | TGTGCCAGCAGCCTGGGAGGCGGCTACGAGCAGTACTTC
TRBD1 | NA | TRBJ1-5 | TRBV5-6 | CASSLRGTASPSQPQHF | TGTGCCAGCAGCCTTCGAGGGACAGCCTCCCCCAGTCAGCCCCAGCATTTT
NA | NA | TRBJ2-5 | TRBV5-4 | CASSLDGLPQETQYF | TGTGCCAGCAGCTTGGACGGACTACCCCAAGAGACCCAGTACTTC